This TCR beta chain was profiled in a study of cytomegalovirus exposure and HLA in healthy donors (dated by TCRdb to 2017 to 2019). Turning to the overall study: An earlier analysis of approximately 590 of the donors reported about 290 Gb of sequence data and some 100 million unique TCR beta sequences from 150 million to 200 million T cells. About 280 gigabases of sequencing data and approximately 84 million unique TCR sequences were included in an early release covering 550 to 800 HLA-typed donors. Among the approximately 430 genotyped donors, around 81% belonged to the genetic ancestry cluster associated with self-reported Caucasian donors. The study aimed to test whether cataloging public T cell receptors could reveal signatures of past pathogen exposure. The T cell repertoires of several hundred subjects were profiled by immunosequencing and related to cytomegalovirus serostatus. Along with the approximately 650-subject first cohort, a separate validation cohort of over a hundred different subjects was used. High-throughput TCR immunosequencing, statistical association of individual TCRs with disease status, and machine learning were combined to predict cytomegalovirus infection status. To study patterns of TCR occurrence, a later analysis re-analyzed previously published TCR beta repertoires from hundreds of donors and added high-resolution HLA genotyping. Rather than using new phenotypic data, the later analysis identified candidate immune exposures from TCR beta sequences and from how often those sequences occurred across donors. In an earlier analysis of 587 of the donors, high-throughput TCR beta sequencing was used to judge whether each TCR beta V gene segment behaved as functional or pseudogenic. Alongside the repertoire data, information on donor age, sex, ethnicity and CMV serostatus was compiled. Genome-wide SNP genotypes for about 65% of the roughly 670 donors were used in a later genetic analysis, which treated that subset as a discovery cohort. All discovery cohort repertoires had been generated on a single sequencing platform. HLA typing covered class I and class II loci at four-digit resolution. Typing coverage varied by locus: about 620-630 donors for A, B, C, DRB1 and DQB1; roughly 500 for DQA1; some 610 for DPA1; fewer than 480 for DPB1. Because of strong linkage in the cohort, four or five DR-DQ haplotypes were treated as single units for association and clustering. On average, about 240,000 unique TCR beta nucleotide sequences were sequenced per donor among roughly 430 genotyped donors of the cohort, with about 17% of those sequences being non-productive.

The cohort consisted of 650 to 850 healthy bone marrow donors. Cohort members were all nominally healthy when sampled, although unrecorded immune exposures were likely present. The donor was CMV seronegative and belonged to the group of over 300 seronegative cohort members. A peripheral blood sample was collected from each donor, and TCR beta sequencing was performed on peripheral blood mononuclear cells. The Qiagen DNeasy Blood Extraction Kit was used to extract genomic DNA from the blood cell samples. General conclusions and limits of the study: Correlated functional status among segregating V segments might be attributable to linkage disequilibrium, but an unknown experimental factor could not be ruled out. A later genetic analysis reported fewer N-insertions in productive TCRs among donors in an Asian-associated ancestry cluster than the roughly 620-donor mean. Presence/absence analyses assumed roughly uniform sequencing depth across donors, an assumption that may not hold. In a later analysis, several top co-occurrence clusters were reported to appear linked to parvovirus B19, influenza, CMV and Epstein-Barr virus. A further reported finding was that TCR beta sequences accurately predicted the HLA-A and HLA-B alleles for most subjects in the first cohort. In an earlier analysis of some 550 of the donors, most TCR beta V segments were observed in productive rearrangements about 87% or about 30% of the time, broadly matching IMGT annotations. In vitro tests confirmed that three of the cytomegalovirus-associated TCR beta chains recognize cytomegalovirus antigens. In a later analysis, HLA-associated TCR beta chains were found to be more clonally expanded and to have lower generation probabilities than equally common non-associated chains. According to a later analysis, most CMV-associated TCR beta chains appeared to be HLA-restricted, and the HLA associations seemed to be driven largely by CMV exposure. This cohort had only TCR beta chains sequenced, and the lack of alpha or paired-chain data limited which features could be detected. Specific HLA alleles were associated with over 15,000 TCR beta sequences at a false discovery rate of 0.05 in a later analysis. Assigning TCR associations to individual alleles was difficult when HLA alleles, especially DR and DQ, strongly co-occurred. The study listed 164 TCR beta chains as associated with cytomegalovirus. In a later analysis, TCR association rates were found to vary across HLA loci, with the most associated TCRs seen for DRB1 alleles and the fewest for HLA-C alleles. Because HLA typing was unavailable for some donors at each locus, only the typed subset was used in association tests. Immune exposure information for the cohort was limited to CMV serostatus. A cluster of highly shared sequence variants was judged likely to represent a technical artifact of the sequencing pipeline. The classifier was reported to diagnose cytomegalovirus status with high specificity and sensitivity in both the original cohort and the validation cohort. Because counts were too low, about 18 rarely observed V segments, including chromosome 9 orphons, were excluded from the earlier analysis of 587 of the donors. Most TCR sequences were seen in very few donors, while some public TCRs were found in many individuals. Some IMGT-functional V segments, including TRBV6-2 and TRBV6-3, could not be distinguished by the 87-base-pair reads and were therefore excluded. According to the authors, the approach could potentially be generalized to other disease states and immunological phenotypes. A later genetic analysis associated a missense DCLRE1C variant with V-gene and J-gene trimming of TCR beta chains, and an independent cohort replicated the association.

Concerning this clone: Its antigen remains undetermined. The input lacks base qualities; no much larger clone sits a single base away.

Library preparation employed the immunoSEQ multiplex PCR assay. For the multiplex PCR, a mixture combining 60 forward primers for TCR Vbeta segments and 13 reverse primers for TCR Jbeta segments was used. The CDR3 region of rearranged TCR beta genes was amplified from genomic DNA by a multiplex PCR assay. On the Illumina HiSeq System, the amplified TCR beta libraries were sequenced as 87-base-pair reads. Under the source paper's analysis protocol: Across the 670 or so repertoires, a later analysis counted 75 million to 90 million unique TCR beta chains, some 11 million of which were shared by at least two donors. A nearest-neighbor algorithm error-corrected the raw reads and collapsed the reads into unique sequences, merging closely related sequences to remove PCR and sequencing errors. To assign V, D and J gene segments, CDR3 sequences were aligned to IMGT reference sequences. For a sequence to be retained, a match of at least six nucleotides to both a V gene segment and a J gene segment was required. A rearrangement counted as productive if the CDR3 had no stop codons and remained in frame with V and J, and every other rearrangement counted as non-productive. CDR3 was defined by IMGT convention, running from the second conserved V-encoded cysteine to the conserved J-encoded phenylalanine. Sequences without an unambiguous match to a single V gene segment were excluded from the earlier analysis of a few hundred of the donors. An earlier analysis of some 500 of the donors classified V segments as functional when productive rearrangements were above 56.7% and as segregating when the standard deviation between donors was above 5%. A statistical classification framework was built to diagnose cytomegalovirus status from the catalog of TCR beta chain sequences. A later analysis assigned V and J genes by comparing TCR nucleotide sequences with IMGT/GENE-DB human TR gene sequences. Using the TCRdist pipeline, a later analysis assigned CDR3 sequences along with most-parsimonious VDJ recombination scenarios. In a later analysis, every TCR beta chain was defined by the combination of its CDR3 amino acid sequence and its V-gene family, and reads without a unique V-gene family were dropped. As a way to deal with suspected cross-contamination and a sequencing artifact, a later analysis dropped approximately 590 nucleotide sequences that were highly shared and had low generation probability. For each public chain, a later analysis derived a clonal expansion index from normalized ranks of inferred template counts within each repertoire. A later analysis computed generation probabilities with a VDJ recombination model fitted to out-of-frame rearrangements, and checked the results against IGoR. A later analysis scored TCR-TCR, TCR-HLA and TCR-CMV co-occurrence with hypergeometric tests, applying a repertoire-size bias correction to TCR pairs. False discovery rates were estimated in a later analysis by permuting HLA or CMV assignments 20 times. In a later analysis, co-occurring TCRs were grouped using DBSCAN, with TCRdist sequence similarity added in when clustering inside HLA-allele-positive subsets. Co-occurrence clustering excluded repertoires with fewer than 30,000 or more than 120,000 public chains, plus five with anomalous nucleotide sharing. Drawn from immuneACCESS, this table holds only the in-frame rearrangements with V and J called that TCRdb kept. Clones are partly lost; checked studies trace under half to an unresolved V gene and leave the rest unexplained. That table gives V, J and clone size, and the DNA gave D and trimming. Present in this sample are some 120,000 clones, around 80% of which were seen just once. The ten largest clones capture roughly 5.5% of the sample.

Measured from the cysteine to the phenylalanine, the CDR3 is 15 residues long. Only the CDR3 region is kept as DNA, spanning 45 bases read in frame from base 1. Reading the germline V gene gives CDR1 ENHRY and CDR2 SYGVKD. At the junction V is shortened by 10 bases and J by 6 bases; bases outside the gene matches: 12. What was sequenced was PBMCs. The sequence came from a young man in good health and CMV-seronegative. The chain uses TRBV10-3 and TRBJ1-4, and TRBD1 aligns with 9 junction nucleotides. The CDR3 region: CATSLGQGRDEKLFF. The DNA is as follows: TGTGCCACTAGCTTGGGACAGGGACGGGATGAAAAACTGTTTTTT.